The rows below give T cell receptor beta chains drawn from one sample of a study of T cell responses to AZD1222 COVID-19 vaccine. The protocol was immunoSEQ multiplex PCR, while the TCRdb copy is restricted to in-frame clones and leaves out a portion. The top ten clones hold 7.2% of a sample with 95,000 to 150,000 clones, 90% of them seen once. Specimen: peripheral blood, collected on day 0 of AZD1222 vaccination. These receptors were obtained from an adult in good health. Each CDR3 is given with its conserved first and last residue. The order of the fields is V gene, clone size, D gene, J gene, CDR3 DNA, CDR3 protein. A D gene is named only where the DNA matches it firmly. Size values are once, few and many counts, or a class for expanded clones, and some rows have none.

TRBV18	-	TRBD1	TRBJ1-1	TGTGCCAGCTCACCAGACAGGGCGAACACTGAAGCTTTCTTT	CASSPDRANTEAFF
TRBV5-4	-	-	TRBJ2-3	TGTGCCAGCAGCGCGAGCGGAAGGACCACAGATACGCAGTATTTT	CASSASGRTTDTQYF
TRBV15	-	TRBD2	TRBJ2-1	TGTGCCACCAGCAGAGAGGGCGGGGGATTCAATGAGCAGTTCTTC	CATSREGGGFNEQFF
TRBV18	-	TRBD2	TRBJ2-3	TGTGCCAGCTCACCCCTGAGGACTAGCGGCACAGATACGCAGTATTTT	CASSPLRTSGTDTQYF
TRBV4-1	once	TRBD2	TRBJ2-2	TGCGCCAGCAGGAACGGGGGACTAGCAGACACCGGGGAGCTGTTTTTT	CASRNGGLADTGELFF
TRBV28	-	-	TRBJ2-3	TGTGCCAGCAGTAGAGGACTCACAGATACGCAGTATTTT	CASSRGLTDTQYF
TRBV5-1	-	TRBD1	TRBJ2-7	TGCGCCAGCAGCCCTCCAACGACAGGGTCCAACGAGCAGTACTTC	CASSPPTTGSNEQYF
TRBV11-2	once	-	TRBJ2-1	TGTGCCAGCAGCTTTGCGGTACAGGGAAGTGAGCAGTTCTTC	CASSFAVQGSEQFF
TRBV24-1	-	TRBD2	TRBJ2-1	TGTGCCACCAGTGATCCCAGCGGGAGGGCCTACAATGAGCAGTTCTTC	CATSDPSGRAYNEQFF
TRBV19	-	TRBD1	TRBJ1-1	TGTGCCAGTAGTACCAACAGGGGTACTGAAGCTTTCTTT	CASSTNRGTEAFF
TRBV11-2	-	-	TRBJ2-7	TGTGCCAGCAGCGCATACAGGAGCCTTTCCTACGAGCAGTACTTC	CASSAYRSLSYEQYF
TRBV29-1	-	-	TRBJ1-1	TGCAGCGTTCCCAGCCAGCCGAACACTGAAGCTTTCTTT	CSVPSQPNTEAFF
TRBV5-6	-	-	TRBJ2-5	TGTGCCAGCAGCTTGGGGGGGTATGGGACCCAGTACTTC	CASSLGGYGTQYF
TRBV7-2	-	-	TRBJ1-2	TGTGCCAGCAGCTTAAAGACAGACCTCTATGGCTACACCTTC	CASSLKTDLYGYTF
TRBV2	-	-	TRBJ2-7	TGTGCCAGCAGTGGGGGGAAGCAGTACTTC	CASSGGKQYF
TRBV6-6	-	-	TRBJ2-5	TGTGCCAGCAGTGCCGGGACGCTAAAAGGGACCCAGTACTTC	CASSAGTLKGTQYF
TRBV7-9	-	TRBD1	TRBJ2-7	TGTGCCAGCTCAATCCGGGACAGGCCTCACGAGCAGTACTTC	CASSIRDRPHEQYF
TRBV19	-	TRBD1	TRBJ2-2	TGTGCCAGTAGACTAGGACAGGGGAACACCGGGGAGCTGTTTTTT	CASRLGQGNTGELFF